Listed here are 6 T cell receptor beta chains from one sample, sequenced in a study of CD8 T cells in ankylosing spondylitis. TCRdb passed the 5' RACE reads through MiXCR, listing each CDR3 protein once. This table has 80,000 to 100,000 distinct CDR3 sequences, almost 8.5% appearing once. The sample consisted of blood, either unsorted or a sorted T cell fraction (not recorded which). The receptors were sampled from a male donor with ankylosing spondylitis or in good health (not recorded which).

This clonotype has ten or more counts. The chain has TRBV7-8 and TRBJ1-1; D is uncertain. This CDR3 has 14 amino acids. Germline V gene sequence: CDR1 SGHVS, CDR2 FQNEAQ. The V gene lost 5 bases and the J gene lost 4 bases, with 14 bases spanning the gap. Written as DNA, the CDR3 is TGTGCCAGCAGCCCGCCCGGAGAGGGCACTGAAGCTTTCTTT. Protein: CASSPPGEGTEAFF.

This clonotype was recorded at least ten times. The CDR3 DNA reads as TGCAGCGTCGGAAGGACAGGGGGATTCGCGAGGTTACACATGAACACTGAAGCTTTCTTT. It codes for CSVGRTGGFARLHMNTEAFF. The rearrangement uses TRBV29-1 and TRBJ1-1; 10 bases line up with TRBD1. J gave up 0 bases and V 6 bases, and 22 bases lay outside the gene matches. Germline CDR1 is SQVTM and CDR2 is ANQGSEA. The CDR3 has 20 amino acids.

The genes are TRBV7-2 and TRBJ2-7, with 7 bases matching TRBD2. The J segment lost 4 bases and the V segment lost 2 bases, leaving 5 bases of the junction unmatched. CDR1 is SGHTA, CDR2 FQGNSA, per germline. The CDR3 has 14 residues. This CDR3 reads CASSLRWGGYEQYF. The CDR3 DNA sequence: TGTGCCAGCAGCTTACGTTGGGGGGGATACGAGCAGTACTTC.

As regards this clonotype: At one end the junction does not follow the germline gene, possibly because of a read error. The CDR3 protein is CSVDGEQGGPTEELFF. In nucleotides, the CDR3 is TGCAGCGTTGACGGAGAACAGGGAGGTCCAACCGAGGAGCTGTTTTTT. V gene TRBV29-1 combines with J gene TRBJ2-2; D is tentatively TRBD1 or TRBD2 (6 bases each). The germline V gene has CDR1 SQVTM and CDR2 ANQGSEA. The CDR3 spans 16 residues.

Ten or more counts support this clonotype. This chain connects TRBV12-3 or TRBV12-4 to TRBJ2-5; TRBD1 is a possible D gene (7 bases). V was cut by 0 bases and J by 1 base, with 21 bases left in between. The CDR3 runs 19 residues. CDR3 DNA: TGTGCCAGCAGTTTAGCGCTAATAGTCCACAGGGGACTCCAAGAGACCCAGTACTTC. It yields the protein CASSLALIVHRGLQETQYF.

The chain carries TRBV11-1 and TRBJ2-1; a weak D match, TRBD2 (6 bases). Germline CDR1 is SGHAT and CDR2 is FQDESV (reference sequence). The length of the CDR3 is 18 residues. V was cut by 1 base and J by 0 bases, with 16 bases left in between. The CDR3 nucleotides read TGTGCCAGCAGCTTAGGGTCGCAGCGGAGGGGCTCCTACAATGAGCAGTTCTTC. Its protein is CASSLGSQRRGSYNEQFF.